This entry lists 18 T cell receptor beta chains sequenced from one sample in a study of cytomegalovirus exposure and HLA in healthy donors. PCR was performed using 60 Vbeta and 13 Jbeta primers. Measured with immunoSEQ multiplex PCR; TCRdb has only the in-frame clones, and not every one. The sample contains about 160,000 clones, 65% to 80% of which appear only once. The sequencing sample was made of PBMCs. The receptors were gathered from a man in his forties in good health and CMV-seronegative.

This rearrangement joins TRBV2 to TRBJ1-6; possible D gene TRBD1, 6 bases. The CDR3 sequence is 15 residues long. The germline gives CDR1 SNHLY, CDR2 FYNNEI. V lost 6 bases, J lost 7 bases, and 16 bases lay in between. CDR3 protein: CASRKGDKGNSPLHF. The CDR3 DNA reads as TGTGCCAGCAGAAAGGGGGATAAGGGGAATTCACCCCTCCACTTT.

The chain joins TRBV6-5 to TRBJ2-3; 9 positions agree with TRBD2. V shed 5 bases and J 4 bases; nucleotides not matched to a gene: 4. CDR1 and CDR2 from the germline V gene are MNHEY and SVGAGI. The CDR3 consists of 14 residues. The CDR3 loop is CASSRGGASDTQYF. The CDR3 nucleotides are TGTGCCAGCAGTCGCGGGGGGGCATCAGATACGCAGTATTTT.

In its sample, this clone was seen once. The CDR3 DNA reads as TGTGCCAGCAGTACCGGGACAGTCGGTGGCTACACCTTC. Amino acid sequence: CASSTGTVGGYTF. V gene TRBV6-5 combines with J gene TRBJ1-2; 7 nucleotides agree with TRBD1. The germline CDR1 and CDR2 sequences are MNHEY and SVGAGI. After removal of 5 bases from V and 7 bases from J, the junction contained 7 bases not matched to a gene. The CDR3 sequence is 13 residues long.

The chain joins TRBV4-2 to TRBJ2-1, with TRBD1 identical over 9 bases. Trimming took 3 bases from V and 4 from J; bases not matched to a gene: 10. CDR1 is LGHNA and CDR2 is YNFKEQ in the germline V gene. This CDR3 is 17 amino acids long. Written as DNA, the CDR3 is TGTGCCAGCAGCCAGATCTTGACAGGGGGAAAATACAATGAGCAGTTCTTC. This translates into CASSQILTGGKYNEQFF.

In this sample, this clone turned up once. The chain recombines TRBV6-5 with TRBJ2-2, with TRBD2 identical over 9 bases. The CDR3 has 16 amino acids. Germline V gives CDR1 MNHEY, CDR2 SVGAGI. The ends lost 3 bases at V and 0 bases at J; junction bases unmatched: 2. The CDR3 bases are TGTGCCAGCAGTTATGTAGCGGGGGCGAACACCGGGGAGCTGTTTTTT. It translates to CASSYVAGANTGELFF.

This clone was seen a few times. This sequence joins TRBV5-5 and TRBJ1-2, with D perhaps matching TRBD1 (6 bases). Germline V lookup: CDR1 SGHKS, CDR2 YYEKEE (reference sequence). The CDR3 loop spans 18 amino acids. Trimming cost V 4 bases and J 8 bases, with 30 bases left between them. The CDR3: CASSPNHRNQVPQGGYTF. The DNA for the CDR3 is TGTGCCAGCAGCCCAAACCACAGGAACCAAGTCCCGCAGGGGGGCTACACCTTC.

V usage is TRBV28 and J usage is TRBJ2-5; 10 nucleotides line up with TRBD2. The CDR3 is 15 amino acids. J was trimmed by 0 bases and V by 5 bases; bases with no gene match: 3. Germline V gives CDR1 MDHEN, CDR2 SYDVKM. The CDR3 region has the DNA TGTGCCAGCAGTCCTAGCGGGGGTTACCAAGAGACCCAGTACTTC. Its protein product is CASSPSGGYQETQYF. Full variable domain (missing parts from reference TRBV28 and TRBJ2-5): DVKVTQSSRYLVKRTGEKVFLECVQDMDHENMFWYRQDPGLGLRLIYFSYDVKMKEKGDIPEGYSVSREKKERFSLILESASTNQTSMYLCASSPSGGYQETQYFGPGTRLLVL.

The CDR3 sequence is CASSQELAGGRYEQYF. The CDR3 DNA sequence: TGCGCCAGCAGCCAAGAATTAGCGGGGGGTCGATACGAGCAGTACTTC. The genes are TRBV4-3 and TRBJ2-7, with 10 bases matching TRBD2. Germline V lookup: CDR1 LGHNA, CDR2 YSLEER. The J segment lost 4 bases and the V segment lost 0 bases, leaving 6 bases of the junction unmatched. The CDR3 runs to 16 residues.

The chain combines TRBV10-3 with TRBJ1-5, with 10 positions matching TRBD1. The CDR3 extends over 15 amino acids. Losses at the gene ends were 2 bases for V and 4 bases for J; bases not matched to a gene: 2. CDR1 ENHRY and CDR2 SYGVKD come from the germline V gene. The DNA of the CDR3 is TGTGCCATCAGTGAGGGACAGGGGGGGAATCAGCCCCAGCATTTT. It specifies CAISEGQGGNQPQHF.

The chain carries TRBV5-4 and TRBJ1-4, with D perhaps TRBD1 (5 bases). This CDR3 is 14 amino acids long. The V gene lost 2 bases and the J gene lost 7 bases, with 12 bases spanning the gap. Germline V lookup: CDR1 SGHNT, CDR2 YYREEE (reference sequence). CDR3 sequence reads: CASSFGQGGEKLFF. CDR3 in DNA: TGTGCCAGCAGCTTTGGGCAGGGAGGTGAAAAACTGTTTTTT.

V usage is TRBV27 and J usage is TRBJ1-1, with D unresolved. The V end was cut by 2 bases, the J end by 5 bases, with 9 bases between. The CDR3 runs 13 residues. The germline CDR1 and CDR2 sequences are MNHEY and SMNVEV (reference sequence). The CDR3 is CASSLLEGTEAFF. The CDR3 coding sequence is TGTGCCAGCAGTTTACTTGAGGGAACTGAAGCTTTCTTT.

A single count supports this clone. CDR3 loop: CSGKGGQGGDEQFF. The CDR3 bases are TGCAGCGGTAAAGGGGGGCAGGGGGGCGATGAGCAGTTCTTC. The rearrangement joins TRBV29-1 to TRBJ2-1; D may be TRBD1 (7 bases). Trimming stripped 7 bases from V and 8 bases from J, with 21 bases between. The length of the CDR3 is 14 residues. Germline-derived CDR1 and CDR2 are SQVTM and ANQGSEA.

The chain uses TRBV7-9 and TRBJ2-3, with TRBD1 identical over 7 bases. The germline CDR1 and CDR2 sequences are SEHNR and FQNEAQ (reference sequence). CDR3 length: 15 amino acids. The ends lost 5 bases at V and 4 bases at J; junction bases unmatched: 9. The CDR3 loop reads CASSPGTERADTQYF. The CDR3 DNA reads TGTGCCAGCAGCCCCGGGACAGAGAGAGCAGATACGCAGTATTTT.

In its sample, this clone was seen once. Other DNA sequences within the sample encode an identical CDR3. The rearrangement uses TRBV6-5 and TRBJ2-7, with a tentative D call TRBD1 (5 bases). Trimming left V 6 bases short and J 12 bases short, with 15 bases between. This CDR3 contains 11 residues. Germline CDR1 and CDR2: MNHEY and SVGAGI. CDR3 bases: TGTGCCAGCAGAGACGCAGGGAATGCGTACTTC. It specifies CASRDAGNAYF.

The chain recombines TRBV15 with TRBJ2-3, with D possibly TRBD2 on 6 matching bases. The germline V gene encodes CDR1 LNHNV and CDR2 YYDKDF (reference sequence). The ends were cut back, 1 base at V and 4 bases at J, with 12 bases in the middle. The CDR3 consists of 15 residues. In nucleotides, the CDR3 is TGTGCCACCAGCAGAGGCGGCGGGGAAGCAGATACGCAGTATTTT. This codes for CATSRGGGEADTQYF.

V is TRBV5-6 and J is TRBJ1-5, with D perhaps matching TRBD1 (6 bases). This CDR3 has 14 amino acids. V was cut by 4 bases and J by 5 bases, with 13 bases left in between. Germline lookup yields CDR1 SGHDT and CDR2 YYEEEE. CDR3 nucleotides: TGTGCCAGCAGCCCCCAGGGGAACTATCAGCCCCAGCATTTT. Translation: CASSPQGNYQPQHF.

This clone was seen more than once but under ten times. This rearrangement joins TRBV5-6 to TRBJ2-1; D may be TRBD1 (5 bases). Germline lookup yields CDR1 SGHDT and CDR2 YYEEEE. V lost 1 base, J lost 14 bases, and 13 bases lay in between. The CDR3 sequence is 12 residues long. The CDR3 reads CASSLSQGWEFF. The CDR3 DNA reads TGTGCCAGCAGCTTGTCCCAGGGATGGGAGTTCTTC. The variable domain in full, completed from reference TRBV5-6 and TRBJ2-1, reads DAGVTQSPTHLIKTRGQQVTLRCSPKSGHDTVSWYQQALGQGPQFIFQYYEEEERQRGNFPDRFSGHQFPNYSSELNVNALLLGDSALYLCASSLSQGWEFFGPGTRLTVL.

The V gene is TRBV5-1, the J gene TRBJ2-1, with TRBD2 matching 9 bases. Germline V gives CDR1 SGHRS, CDR2 YFSETQ. The ends lost 2 bases at V and 4 bases at J; junction bases unmatched: 10. The CDR3 spans 17 residues. This CDR3 reads CASSLLNSGGGYNEQFF. The CDR3, as DNA: TGCGCCAGCAGCTTATTAAATAGCGGGGGAGGATACAATGAGCAGTTCTTC.